The 17 T cell receptor beta chains below come from one sample, sequenced in a study of tumor and adjacent non-tumor tissue in lung cancer. A modified ARM-PCR protocol with three rounds of nested PCR amplified TCRbeta. TCRdb independently ran MiXCR on the multiplex PCR reads; one entry per CDR3 protein. Found here are tens of thousands of distinct CDR3 sequences, under 80% of them singletons; the top ten hold approximately 12%. RNA was extracted from bulk tissue without any cell sorting. The sequencing input was lung tumor tissue. The source is a woman aged 45-60 years with non-small cell lung cancer.

This clonotype was recorded only once. Its ends do not fully match the called genes, so a read error is possible. J is TRBJ2-5 and V is TRBV28; D not resolved. Germline values: CDR1 MDHEN, CDR2 SYDVKM. CDR3 length equals 12 residues. The CDR3 DNA follows: TGTGCCAGCAGTGGGATACACGAGAACCAGTACTTC. This encodes CASSGIHENQYF. The entire variable domain, with the rest obtained from reference TRBV28 and TRBJ2-5, is as follows: DVKVTQSSRYLVKRTGEKVFLECVQDMDHENMFWYRQDPGLGLRLIYFSYDVKMKEKGDIPEGYSVSREKKERFSLILESASTNQTSMYLCASSGIHENQYFGPGTRLLVL.

Note on this clonotype: The germline gene is not matched at one end of the junction; a read error may be the cause. This chain links TRBV4-1 with TRBJ2-3; D is possibly TRBD1 (5 bases). Germline V CDR1 and CDR2: MGHRA, YSYEKL. CDR3 length equals 14 residues. CDR3 region: CTSSQDGATDTQYF. CDR3 sequence (DNA): TGCACCAGCAGCCAAGATGGGGCGACAGATACACAGTATTTT.

Concerning this clonotype: An end of the junction does not agree with germline; a read error may underlie this. The genes are TRBV6-4 and TRBJ2-1; 9 nucleotides align to TRBD1. Germline assignment: CDR1 MRHNA and CDR2 SNTAGT. This CDR3 spans 15 amino acids. The CDR3 loop is CASSGSRQGVNEQFF. CDR3 in DNA: TGTGCCAGCAGTGGCTCAAGACAGGGGGTCAATGAACAGTTCTTC.

Turning to this clonotype: A read error may explain this, as a much larger clone is one base away. The rearrangement uses TRBV20-1 and TRBJ2-5; 10 bases fit TRBD1. Germline V lookup: CDR1 DFQATT, CDR2 SNEGSKA (reference sequence). The CDR3 has 13 amino acids. The CDR3 nucleotides read TGCAGTGCTACAGGACAGGGGGAAGAGACCCACTACTTC. Amino acids: CSATGQGEETHYF.

This clonotype was observed a single time. A much larger clone sits a single nucleotide away, making a read error possible. The V and J genes are TRBV7-9 and TRBJ2-7; D is unresolved. Germline V gene sequence: CDR1 SEHNR, CDR2 FQNEAQ (reference sequence). The V end lost 3 bases, the J end lost 6 bases, and 15 bases lay between the germline ends. The CDR3 extends over 14 amino acids. CDR3 bases: TGTGCCAGCAGCTTGACCCGCTTGCCCAGCGAGCAGTACTTC. Translation gives CASSLTRLPSEQYF. The whole variable domain, remainder taken from reference TRBV7-9 and TRBJ2-7, is DTGVSQNPRHKITKRGQNVTFRCDPISEHNRLYWYRQTLGQGPEFLTYFQNEAQLEKSRLLSDRFSAERPKGSFSTLEIQRTEQGDSAMYLCASSLTRLPSEQYFGPGTRLTVT.

About this clonotype itself: It may be a read error: a sequence one base away is much more abundant. The CDR3 here is CASSSEGRLNTEAFF. The CDR3 region has the DNA TGTGCCAGCAGCTCAGAAGGCCGTCTGAACACTGAAGCTTTCTTT. This chain connects TRBV7-8 to TRBJ1-1, with D hard to call. The germline CDR1 and CDR2 sequences are SGHVS and FQNEAQ. V lost 4 bases and J 0 bases, leaving 12 bases between the germline ends. CDR3 length: 15 amino acids.

The chain combines TRBV10-3 with TRBJ1-1; weak D call: TRBD1 (5 bases). The length of the CDR3 is 15 residues. With 2 bases removed from V and 4 bases from J, the gap between germline ends came to 14 bases. The germline V gene has CDR1 ENHRY and CDR2 SYGVKD. The CDR3 coding sequence is TGTGCCATCAGTGAGCCATCCAGGGAGAGCACTGAAGCTTTCTTT. Its protein is CAISEPSRESTEAFF.

On this clonotype itself: A read error may explain this, as a much larger clone is one base away. V is TRBV21-1 and J is TRBJ2-4; TRBD2 was called by the table and not checked on the DNA. TRBV21-1 is classified as a pseudogene. CDR3 length: 18 amino acids. The CDR3 region is CASSKVWRGREAKNTQYF. CDR3 DNA sequence: TGTGCCAGCAGCAAAGTTTGGAGGGGAAGGGAAGCCAAAAACACTCAGTACTTC.

Note on this clonotype: A read error may produce the germline difference seen at one junction end. The V call is TRBV10-2, the J call TRBJ2-5, with D possibly being TRBD1 (5 bases). Germline V gene sequence: CDR1 WSHSY, CDR2 SAAADI. The CDR3 extends over 13 amino acids. The CDR3 sequence is CASSPRAQETRYF. In nucleotides, the CDR3 is TGCGCCAGTAGCCCCAGGGCCCAAGAGACCCGGTACTTC.

In this sample, this clonotype turned up many times. A much larger clone is a single base away; this may be a read error. The chain carries TRBV12-3 or TRBV12-4 and TRBJ2-7; D is possibly TRBD1 (5 bases). The CDR3 runs to 11 residues. The CDR3 here is CVSRAGLWQYF. The CDR3 region has the DNA TGTGTCAGCCGAGCAGGGCTGTGGCAGTACTTC.

CDR3 nucleotide sequence: TGTGCCAGCAGCCAATGGACTAACGTCGATACTGATACGCAGTATTTT. It codes for CASSQWTNVDTDTQYF. The chain employs TRBV4-2 and TRBJ2-3; D perhaps matches TRBD2 (6 bases). CDR1 and CDR2 (germline): LGHNA, YNFKEQ. CDR3 size: 16 residues. V lost 2 bases and J 6 bases, leaving 18 bases between the germline ends.

The J gene is TRBJ1-2, the V gene TRBV29-1; tentatively, D is TRBD1 (5 bases). Trimming took 3 bases from V and 9 from J, leaving 20 bases between them. The CDR3 contains 14 residues. The germline gives CDR1 SQVTM, CDR2 ANQGSEA. This CDR3 reads CSVDRTRGGKSYTF. The CDR3 DNA reads as TGCAGCGTTGACAGGACAAGGGGCGGAAAGAGCTACACCTTC.

This clonotype has ten or more counts. Here the CDR3 DNA reads TGTGCCAGCAGCCAAAGGGGAGAGACCCAGTACTTC. This encodes CASSQRGETQYF. The rearrangement links TRBV12-3 or TRBV12-4 to TRBJ2-5; a possible D gene is TRBD1 (5 bases). V lost 6 bases and J lost 4, with 9 bases in between. The CDR3 has 12 amino acids.

This clonotype was observed many times. A much larger clone lies one base from this, so it may be a read error. V is TRBV6-1 and J is TRBJ1-1; no firm D call. Germline loops: CDR1 MNHNS, CDR2 SASEGT. The V end was cut by 8 bases, the J end by 3 bases, with 16 bases between. CDR3 length: 14 amino acids. CDR3 amino acids: CASYDKRRYTEAFF. The CDR3 DNA reads as TGTGCCAGCTACGACAAGAGACGGTACACTGAAGCTTTCTTT.

This clonotype was recorded once. The junction shows a germline mismatch at one end, possibly a read error. The rearrangement joins TRBV29-1 to TRBJ2-2; TRBD2 is a possible D gene (6 bases). This CDR3 comprises 14 residues. Germline V lookup: CDR1 SQVTM, CDR2 ANQGSEA. The CDR3 sequence: CSVEGPARTGELFF. The CDR3 DNA follows: TGCAGCGTTGAAGGACCGGCCAGAACGGGGGAGCTCTTTTTT.

As for this clonotype: The conserved phenylalanine or tryptophan normally closing the CDR3 is absent here, so this likely arose from a read error. Because the CDR3's place on the DNA is in doubt, the DNA is left out and the CDR3 is given as listed by TCRdb. This rearrangement joins TRBV11-3 to TRBJ2-1. CDR1 is SGHNT and CDR2 is YENEEA in the germline V gene. The CDR3 comprises 13 residues, both ends counted. The CDR3 region is CASSLGPYNEQLI.

This clonotype was recorded at least ten times. This chain uses TRBV10-3 with TRBJ2-3; weak D call: TRBD1 (6 bases). V lost 3 bases to trimming and J lost 0 bases, with 10 bases between them. The germline CDR1 and CDR2 sequences are ENHRY and SYGVKD. The CDR3 has 15 residues. The DNA for the CDR3 is TGTGCCATCAGTGAAGGGACAACTAGCACAGATACGCAGTATTTT. Translation gives CAISEGTTSTDTQYF.